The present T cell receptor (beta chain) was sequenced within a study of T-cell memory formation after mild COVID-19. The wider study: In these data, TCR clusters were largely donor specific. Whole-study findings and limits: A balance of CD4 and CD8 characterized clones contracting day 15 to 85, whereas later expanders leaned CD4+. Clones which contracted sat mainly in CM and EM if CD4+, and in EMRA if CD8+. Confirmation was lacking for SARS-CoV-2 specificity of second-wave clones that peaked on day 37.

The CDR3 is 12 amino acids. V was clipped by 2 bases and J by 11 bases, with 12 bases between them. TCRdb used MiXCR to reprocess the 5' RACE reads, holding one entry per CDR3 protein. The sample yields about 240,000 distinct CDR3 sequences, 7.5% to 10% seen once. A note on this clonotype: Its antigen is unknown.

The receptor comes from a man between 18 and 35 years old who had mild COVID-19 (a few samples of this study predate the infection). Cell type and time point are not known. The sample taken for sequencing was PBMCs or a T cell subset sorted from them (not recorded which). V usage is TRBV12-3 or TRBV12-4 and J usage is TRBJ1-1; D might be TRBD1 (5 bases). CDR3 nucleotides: TGTGCCAGCAGTTTAAGGCAGGGAAAGGCTTTCTTT. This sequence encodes CASSLRQGKAFF.